Below, 14 T cell receptor beta chains from the same sample are listed, as sequenced in a study of molecular identifiers for immune sequencing clone quantification. A single record per CDR3 protein comes from TCRdb applying MiXCR to the PCR reads. The sample has over 300,000 distinct CDR3 sequences, roughly 24% seen once; the top ten hold around 0.7%. Sequencing used naive CD8+ T cells from blood, with Jurkat cell RNA spiked in. The subset: FACS-sorted CD8+CD4-CCR7+CD45RA+ naive T cells. The receptors derive from a human donor in good health. Some libraries in this study had Jurkat cell RNA spiked in.

This clonotype was seen a handful of times. J is TRBJ2-3 and V is TRBV13; perhaps TRBD2 as D (5 bases). CDR3 size: 16 residues. Germline assignment: CDR1 PRHDT and CDR2 FYEKMQ (reference sequence). V lost 5 bases, J lost 0 bases, and 15 bases lay in between. CDR3 loop: CASSTPRGLSTDTQYF. The CDR3 DNA is TGTGCCAGCAGCACGCCGCGTGGACTTAGCACAGATACGCAGTATTTT.

The chain couples TRBV10-3 to TRBJ2-7, with D tentatively TRBD2 (6 bases). CDR1 ENHRY and CDR2 SYGVKD come from the germline V gene. CDR3 length: 13 residues. V lost 2 bases, J lost 4 bases, and 9 bases lay in between. This chain's CDR3 is CAISEVAGYEQYF. CDR3 sequence (DNA): TGTGCCATCAGTGAGGTTGCGGGATACGAGCAGTACTTC.

The chain joins TRBV16 to TRBJ2-6; D gene uncertain. CDR3 length equals 14 residues. Trimming removed 4 bases at V and 2 bases at J, with 6 bases between. Germline assignment: CDR1 KGHSY and CDR2 FQNENV. CDR3 sequence: CASSPSPGANVLTF. CDR3 DNA sequence: TGTGCCAGCAGCCCAAGCCCTGGGGCCAACGTCCTGACTTTC. Combining the CDR3 with reference TRBV16 and TRBJ2-6 gives the whole variable domain GEEVAQTPKHLVRGEGQKAKLYCAPIKGHSYVFWYQQVLKNEFKFLISFQNENVFDETGMPKERFSAKCLPNSPCSLEIQATKLEDSAVYFCASSPSPGANVLTFGAGSRLTVL.

This clonotype was observed a few times. The rearrangement uses TRBV6-5 and TRBJ2-5; 14 nucleotides agree with TRBD2. The CDR3 has 17 amino acids. V was clipped by 0 bases and J by 6 bases; unmatched bases: 6. CDR1 MNHEY and CDR2 SVGAGI come from the germline V gene. The CDR3: CASSYSWTSGGSKTQYF. CDR3 DNA: TGTGCCAGCAGTTACTCCTGGACTAGCGGGGGGTCTAAGACCCAGTACTTC.

V gene TRBV9 combines with J gene TRBJ1-5; no firm D call. The CDR3 has 14 residues. Germline V lookup: CDR1 SGDLS, CDR2 YYNGEE. Trimming took off 0 bases at V and 0 bases at J, with 4 bases between the two ends. CDR3 sequence (DNA): TGTGCCAGCAGCGTAGAAAGTAGCAATCAGCCCCAGCATTTT. This sequence encodes CASSVESSNQPQHF.

To note about this clonotype: A read error is likely, as this CDR3 ends without the conserved phenylalanine or tryptophan. This rearrangement joins TRBV12-3 or TRBV12-4 to TRBJ2-3; D possibly matches TRBD1 or TRBD2 (5 bases each). The CDR3 sequence is 14 residues long. Trimming removed 3 bases from V and 11 bases from J, with 18 bases in between. CDR3 protein: CASSFWDQANQQYL. For the CDR3, the DNA is TGTGCCAGCAGTTTTTGGGACCAAGCGAATCAGCAGTATCTT.

The V gene is TRBV16, the J gene TRBJ1-4; no definite D call. CDR1 is KGHSY, CDR2 FQNENV, per germline. V lost 0 bases to trimming and J lost 4 bases, with 9 bases between them. This CDR3 region has 15 residues. This chain's CDR3 is CASSQSHPINEKLFF. The DNA for the CDR3 is TGTGCCAGCAGCCAATCGCACCCTATTAATGAAAAACTGTTTTTT.

This sequence joins TRBV7-9 and TRBJ1-3; no clear D gene. The CDR3 loop spans 14 amino acids. Germline CDR1 SEHNR, CDR2 FQNEAQ (reference sequence). The V end was cut by 5 bases, the J end by 0 bases, with 8 bases between. The CDR3 DNA is TGTGCCAGCAGCGAAGGGAGCTCTGGAAACACCATATATTTT. It translates to CASSEGSSGNTIYF.

The chain employs TRBV2 and TRBJ1-5; TRBD1 aligns across 7 bases. The germline V gene has CDR1 SNHLY and CDR2 FYNNEI. J lost 6 bases, V lost 8 bases, and 4 bases had no gene match. The CDR3 length is 12 residues. CDR3 sequence reads: CASADRVQPQHF. DNA for the CDR3: TGTGCCAGCGCCGACAGGGTTCAGCCCCAGCATTTT.

This clonotype was detected many times. The chain has TRBV4-1 and TRBJ2-5; possibly TRBD2 for D (6 bases). From germline, CDR1 is MGHRA and CDR2 YSYEKL. This CDR3 comprises 15 residues. V gave up 1 base and J gave up 1 base, with 10 bases separating them. CDR3: CASSQARLVQETQYF. CDR3 sequence (DNA): TGCGCCAGCAGCCAAGCCCGACTAGTCCAAGAGACCCAGTACTTC.

Regarding this clonotype: This may stem from a read error, because a much larger clone lies one nucleotide away. The chain links TRBV6-5 to TRBJ2-7; D might be TRBD1 (6 bases). This CDR3 has 12 amino acids. Germline V gives CDR1 MNHEY, CDR2 SVGAGI. Trimming shortened V by 2 bases and J by 6 bases, and 8 bases separated the two germline ends. As DNA, the CDR3 is TGTGCCAGCAGTTACCCAGGGGCCGAGCAGTACTTC. This gives the protein CASSYPGAEQYF.

This clonotype was picked up many times. This chain links TRBV2 with TRBJ2-1; D gene ambiguous. The CDR3 runs to 13 residues. CDR1 SNHLY and CDR2 FYNNEI come from the germline V gene. V lost 8 bases to trimming and J lost 1 base, with 9 bases between them. The CDR3 region has the DNA TGTGCCAGCCGTGCGGCTTCCTACAATGAGCAGTTCTTC. Protein sequence: CASRAASYNEQFF.

The sample holds many counts of this clonotype. The chain joins TRBV4-1 to TRBJ1-2; D may be TRBD1 (5 bases). V was cut by 4 bases and J by 1 base, with 13 bases left in between. CDR1 is MGHRA, CDR2 YSYEKL, per germline. The CDR3 consists of 15 residues. The CDR3 DNA reads TGCGCCAGCAGCCCCAGCCGACAGAGTAACTATGGCTACACCTTC. Translating it yields CASSPSRQSNYGYTF.

V is TRBV7-9 and J is TRBJ2-3; no definite D call. The CDR3 totals 14 residues. The germline V gene has CDR1 SEHNR and CDR2 FQNEAQ (reference sequence). V lost 3 bases and J lost 1, with 8 bases in between. The chain's CDR3 is CASSFRSGTDTQYF. In DNA form, the CDR3 reads TGTGCCAGCAGCTTCCGCTCTGGCACAGATACGCAGTATTTT.